This TCR beta chain was observed in a study of cytotoxic CD8 clonotypes in ibrutinib-treated CLL. Clones were read by immunoSEQ multiplex PCR, and TCRdb kept only the in-frame ones, dropping some. Among hundreds of thousands of clones listed, 60% to 75% were seen once. V dropped 0 bases and J dropped 5; count of bases not matched to a gene: 9. Germline CDR1 is PRHDT and CDR2 is FYEKMQ (reference sequence). This CDR3 region has 16 residues. The chain recombines TRBV13 with TRBJ1-1; 7 bases agree with TRBD1. This receptor was identified in a human donor with chronic lymphocytic leukemia. This specimen consisted of PBMCs, obtained after 24 months of ibrutinib treatment. The CDR3 DNA follows: TGTGCCAGCAGCTTAGGCCTGGACAGGCCGGGTACTGAAGCTTTCTTT. This sequence encodes CASSLGLDRPGTEAFF.